Sequencing of this T cell receptor (beta chain) was carried out in a study of Graves' ophthalmopathy and Graves' hyperthyroidism. The authors amplified TCR beta CDR3 regions, and they did so from RNA transcripts for repertoire sequencing. HTBI primers were employed in first-round RT-PCR, then a second-round multiplex PCR followed. TCRdb re-analysed the multiplex PCR reads in MiXCR, keeping a single row per CDR3 protein. The sample shows about 380,000 distinct CDR3 sequences, approximately 15% of them seen only once. The clonotype comes from a woman aged 18-29 years with stable Graves' hyperthyroidism. Material: peripheral blood.

CDR3: CASRPGIHQPQHF. DNA of the CDR3: TGTGCCAGCAGGCCAGGGATCCATCAGCCCCAGCATTTT. V gene TRBV6-1 combines with J gene TRBJ1-5; TRBD1 might be the D (5 bases). Looked up from germline, CDR1 is MNHNS and CDR2 is SASEGT. Trimming removed 6 bases from V and 5 bases from J, with 11 bases in between. The CDR3 spans 13 residues.